The next 20 T cell receptor beta chains were all read from a single sample in a study of Ad26.COV2.S vaccination and SARS-CoV-2 variants. Stated treatment: some 20 received Ad26.COV2.S at low or high dose, single or two shots; about 5 received placebo; per-sample allocation not given. Samples were taken on day 63 after the first vaccine or placebo injection. The protocol was immunoSEQ multiplex PCR, while the TCRdb copy is restricted to in-frame clones and leaves out a portion. The table includes some 340,000 clones, around 81% detected once. Sample: peripheral blood, taken in a trial of Ad26.COV2.S vaccine versus placebo. Every receptor here comes from a person between 18 and 65 years old who received the Ad26.COV2.S COVID-19 vaccine or a placebo.

This chain connects TRBV7-2 to TRBJ1-1; D remains ambiguous. Germline V CDR1 and CDR2: SGHTA, FQGNSA. The CDR3 length is 14 residues. Trimming left V 6 bases short and J 8 bases short, with 19 bases between. The CDR3 sequence: CASRIERAVGEAFF. The CDR3 coding sequence is TGTGCCAGCAGAATAGAGAGAGCGGTCGGGGAAGCTTTCTTT.

The V call is TRBV2, the J call TRBJ2-7; D is perhaps TRBD1 (6 bases). V dropped 0 bases and J dropped 4 bases, with 16 bases sitting between them. The CDR3 sequence is 16 residues long. Per the germline V gene, CDR1 is SNHLY and CDR2 is FYNNEI. The CDR3 sequence is CASSEAAVYTGYEQYF. In DNA form, the CDR3 reads TGTGCCAGCAGTGAAGCCGCCGTTTATACAGGGTACGAGCAGTACTTC.

V gene TRBV12-5 combines with J gene TRBJ2-3, with 11 bases that match TRBD1. V shed 3 bases, J shed 6 bases, and the junction held 5 bases outside the gene matches. The CDR3 consists of 15 residues. Germline V gene data show CDR1 as LGHNT and CDR2 as FRNRAP. This CDR3 reads CASGLGQGATDTQYF. The CDR3 nucleotides are TGTGCTAGTGGTTTAGGACAGGGGGCCACCGATACGCAGTATTTT.

This clone was seen only a few times. The chain carries TRBV3-1 (or the pseudogene TRBV3-2) and TRBJ1-4; 7 nucleotides line up with TRBD1. The CDR3 has 17 residues. Germline V gene sequence: CDR1 LGHDT, CDR2 YNNKEL (reference sequence). J was trimmed by 5 bases and V by 2 bases; bases with no gene match: 11. The CDR3 loop reads CASSQWGQSGKNEKLFF. The DNA for the CDR3 is TGTGCCAGCAGCCAATGGGGACAGTCGGGAAAAAATGAAAAACTGTTTTTT.

This clone appeared a few times. The chain is built from TRBV7-9 and TRBJ1-2; 7 bases are shared with TRBD1. The germline CDR1 and CDR2 sequences are SEHNR and FQNEAQ (reference sequence). The CDR3 length is 16 residues. With V trimmed by 5 bases and J by 8 bases, 17 bases remained unmatched. This CDR3 reads CASSQVNGQVLWGYTF. The CDR3 nucleotides are TGTGCCAGCAGCCAAGTTAATGGACAGGTGCTCTGGGGCTACACCTTC.

This chain connects TRBV4-2 to TRBJ2-2; D is undetermined. Per the germline V gene, CDR1 is LGHNA and CDR2 is YNFKEQ. V was shortened by 1 base and J by 0 bases, with 15 bases between the two germline ends. The CDR3 length is 18 residues. The CDR3 protein is CASSQGKNWVSNTGELFF. Written as DNA, the CDR3 is TGTGCCAGCAGCCAAGGGAAAAATTGGGTTTCGAACACCGGGGAGCTGTTTTTT.

The chain combines TRBV28 with TRBJ2-7; TRBD1 agrees at 7 bases. CDR1 is MDHEN and CDR2 is SYDVKM in the germline V gene. The V and J ends lost 6 bases and 2 bases, in that order; junction bases with no gene match: 10. The CDR3 length is 15 residues. In DNA form, the CDR3 reads TGTGCCAGCAGACCCGACAGGGAATCAACCTACGAGCAGTACTTC. Encoded protein: CASRPDRESTYEQYF. The whole variable domain, remainder taken from reference TRBV28 and TRBJ2-7, is DVKVTQSSRYLVKRTGEKVFLECVQDMDHENMFWYRQDPGLGLRLIYFSYDVKMKEKGDIPEGYSVSREKKERFSLILESASTNQTSMYLCASRPDRESTYEQYFGPGTRLTVT.

In its sample, this clone was seen once. The chain uses TRBV4-2 and TRBJ2-2; D call uncertain. Deletions cut 4 bases from V and 5 bases from J, with 26 bases between. CDR1 is LGHNA and CDR2 is YNFKEQ in the germline V gene. The CDR3 runs to 19 residues. DNA of the CDR3: TGTGCCAGCAGCCCAGCGATCGCCCCAGCAGGTCTGAGGACCGGGGAGCTGTTTTTT. This gives the protein CASSPAIAPAGLRTGELFF.

This clone was counted a single time. The V and J genes are TRBV29-1 and TRBJ2-7; 10 bases fit TRBD1. V dropped 2 bases and J dropped 4; count of bases not matched to a gene: 5. CDR1 and CDR2 from the germline V gene are SQVTM and ANQGSEA. The CDR3 contains 14 residues. CDR3: CSVEIPDRGYEQYF. The CDR3 nucleotides are TGCAGCGTTGAAATCCCGGACAGGGGGTACGAGCAGTACTTC.

The chain carries TRBV6-5 and TRBJ2-3; 12 bases line up with TRBD1. The CDR3 loop spans 15 amino acids. From germline, CDR1 is MNHEY and CDR2 SVGAGI. With 6 bases clipped from V and 2 bases from J, the junction kept 3 bases outside the gene matches. CDR3: CASSWGQGATDTQYF. CDR3 sequence (DNA): TGTGCCAGCAGCTGGGGACAGGGGGCCACAGATACGCAGTATTTT.

The V and J genes are TRBV12-5 and TRBJ2-3; tentatively, D is TRBD2 (6 bases). This CDR3 is built from 15 residues. V lost 6 bases and J lost 1, with 14 bases in between. The V gene's germline CDR1 is LGHNT and CDR2 FRNRAP. In nucleotides, the CDR3 is TGTGCTAGTGGCCGCGGGGCCTTTGGCACAGATACGCAGTATTTT. Protein product: CASGRGAFGTDTQYF.

Turning to this clone: A read error may account for a junction end that differs from germline. V usage is TRBV3-1 (or the pseudogene TRBV3-2) and J usage is TRBJ2-7; TRBD1 matches at 11 bases. The CDR3 loop spans 11 amino acids. The germline CDR1 and CDR2 sequences are LGHDT and YNNKEL (reference sequence). CDR3 coding DNA: TGTGCCAGCAGCATCCGGGACAGGGGGTTTTTC. It encodes CASSIRDRGFF.

The chain has TRBV25-1 and TRBJ2-6, with TRBD1 identical over 9 bases. Germline CDR1 MGHDK, CDR2 SYGVNS. The trim removed 4 bases at V and 4 bases at J, leaving 2 bases unmatched. The CDR3 extends over 15 amino acids. The CDR3 DNA follows: TGTGCCAGCAGTGTACAGGGGGCAGGGGCCAACGTCCTGACTTTC. It specifies CASSVQGAGANVLTF. Complete variable domain (other parts from reference TRBV25-1 and TRBJ2-6): EADIYQTPRYLVIGTGKKITLECSQTMGHDKMYWYQQDPGMELHLIHYSYGVNSTEKGDLSSESTVSRIRTEHFPLTLESARPSHTSQYLCASSVQGAGANVLTFGAGSRLTVL.

This clone was observed a few times. The chain recombines TRBV7-2 with TRBJ2-7, with 10 bases fitting TRBD1. V was pared by 5 bases and J by 2 bases, with 3 bases of the junction left unmatched. The CDR3 has 14 residues. Germline V lookup: CDR1 SGHTA, CDR2 FQGNSA. CDR3 in amino acids: CASSRDRGPYEQYF. CDR3 DNA: TGTGCCAGCAGCCGGGACAGGGGTCCCTACGAGCAGTACTTC.

This chain connects TRBV7-2 to TRBJ2-3, with 13 bases fitting TRBD2. From germline, CDR1 is SGHTA and CDR2 FQGNSA. The CDR3 is made up of 16 amino acids. The V segment lost 4 bases and the J segment 2 bases; nucleotides outside the gene matches: 3. The CDR3: CASSSGLAGLTDTQYF. The CDR3 DNA follows: TGTGCCAGCAGCTCGGGACTAGCGGGACTCACAGATACGCAGTATTTT.

Concerning this clone itself: Additional DNA sequences in this sample encode the identical CDR3. The gene calls are TRBV20-1 and TRBJ1-1, with D possibly matching TRBD1 (6 bases). The germline gives CDR1 DFQATT, CDR2 SNEGSKA (reference sequence). V was clipped by 3 bases and J by 8 bases, with 10 bases between them. The CDR3 sequence is 11 residues long. In DNA form, the CDR3 reads TGCAGTGCTAGGGAGGGGGTGGAAGCTTTCTTT. Its translation is CSAREGVEAFF.

The rearrangement links TRBV12-3 or TRBV12-4 to TRBJ1-1; the D is unclear. With 6 bases removed from V and 1 base from J, the gap between germline ends came to 9 bases. The CDR3 sequence is 13 residues long. Written as DNA, the CDR3 is TGTGCCAGCAGCTCTGAACGGAACACTGAAGCTTTCTTT. As protein: CASSSERNTEAFF.

V is TRBV3-1 (or the pseudogene TRBV3-2) and J is TRBJ1-1; D ambiguous. Trimming left V 0 bases short and J 3 bases short, with 11 bases between. Germline V gives CDR1 LGHDT, CDR2 YNNKEL (reference sequence). This CDR3 is built from 15 residues. This chain's CDR3 is CASSQDRMGDTEAFF. The CDR3 DNA follows: TGTGCCAGCAGCCAAGATCGGATGGGTGACACTGAAGCTTTCTTT.

The chain couples TRBV5-1 to TRBJ1-5; D unresolved. V lost 4 bases, J lost 7 bases, and 15 bases lay in between. Germline loops: CDR1 SGHRS, CDR2 YFSETQ. This CDR3 spans 14 amino acids. CDR3 residues: CASSIGVKGQPQHF. CDR3 DNA sequence: TGCGCCAGCAGCATTGGGGTAAAAGGACAGCCCCAGCATTTT. Supplemented by reference TRBV5-1 and TRBJ1-5, the full variable domain reads KAGVTQTPRYLIKTRGQQVTLSCSPISGHRSVSWYQQTPGQGLQFLFEYFSETQRNKGNFPGRFSGRQFSNSRSEMNVSTLELGDSALYLCASSIGVKGQPQHFGDGTRLSIL.

This clone was seen only a few times. This chain connects TRBV6-6 to TRBJ1-3; unclear D gene. Looked up from germline, CDR1 is MNHNY and CDR2 is SVGAGI (reference sequence). The CDR3 runs 13 residues. Trimming left V 2 bases short and J 1 base short, with 3 bases between. The CDR3 DNA reads TGTGCCAGCAGTTACGGGTCTGGAAACACCATATATTTT. Translation: CASSYGSGNTIYF.